Each of the 19 T cell receptor beta chains below was sequenced from the same sample in a study of T-cell reconstitution after alpha-beta-depleted transplantation in children. Preparing the TCRbeta library involved the use of unique molecular identifiers. TCRdb called the PCR reads again in MiXCR, with one record for every CDR3 protein. Altogether approximately 200,000 distinct CDR3 sequences are present, about 15% being singletons, with the ten largest covering roughly 13%. This material consisted of PBMCs from the stem cell graft donor, taken from the stem cell graft. The receptors here all came from a human donor who donated a stem cell graft to a child with acute lymphoblastic leukemia.

Written as DNA, the CDR3 is TGTGCCATGGGCGCCGCGGGGGAGACGAACACTGAAGCTTTCTTT. Amino acid sequence: CAMGAAGETNTEAFF. V and J are TRBV5-2 and TRBJ1-1; the D segment call TRBD1 is taken from the table without a DNA check. TRBV5-2 is a documented pseudogene. The CDR3 runs 15 residues.

The table lists this clonotype with many counts. This chain links TRBV20-1 with TRBJ2-1; D is uncertain. The ends were cut back, 0 bases at V and 4 bases at J, with 7 bases in the middle. Germline assignment: CDR1 DFQATT and CDR2 SNEGSKA (reference sequence). The CDR3 totals 13 residues. CDR3 bases: TGCAGTGCTAGAGATCGAGAGTACAATGAGCAGTTCTTC. As protein: CSARDREYNEQFF.

This sequence joins TRBV7-9 and TRBJ2-3, with a weak D call TRBD2 (5 bases). Per the germline V gene, CDR1 is SEHNR and CDR2 is FQNEAQ (reference sequence). The CDR3 loop spans 14 amino acids. With 5 bases removed from V and 5 bases from J, the gap between germline ends came to 14 bases. The CDR3 DNA sequence: TGTGCCAGCAGCCAAGCGGAAATGGGAGATACGCAGTATTTT. This gives the protein CASSQAEMGDTQYF.

This clonotype was found many times. The rearrangement joins TRBV5-1 to TRBJ2-7, with 9 bases fitting TRBD1. The CDR3 length is 16 residues. Germline loops: CDR1 SGHRS, CDR2 YFSETQ. The ends lost 3 bases at V and 4 bases at J; junction bases unmatched: 11. In DNA, the CDR3 is TGCGCCAGCAGCTCTTCAGCCGGGACAGGGCAATACGAGCAGTACTTC. Protein sequence: CASSSSAGTGQYEQYF.

This clonotype occurred many times. The chain's CDR3 is CASSPSGRLNTEAFF. In nucleotides, the CDR3 is TGCGCCAGCAGCCCCTCGGGGCGTCTGAACACTGAAGCTTTCTTT. This sequence joins TRBV5-1 and TRBJ1-1; TRBD1 is a possible D gene (5 bases). The V end was cut by 4 bases, the J end by 0 bases, with 13 bases between. CDR1 is SGHRS, CDR2 YFSETQ, per germline. There are 15 residues in the CDR3.

This clonotype was detected ten times or more. This sequence joins TRBV29-1 and TRBJ1-4; a possible D gene is TRBD1 (5 bases). This CDR3 has 13 amino acids. Germline V gives CDR1 SQVTM, CDR2 ANQGSEA. V shed 5 bases and J shed 7 bases, with 14 bases lying between them. The CDR3 is CSVLSGTAEKLFF. The CDR3 bases are TGCAGCGTTCTGTCCGGGACGGCTGAAAAACTGTTTTTT.

There are a few counts of this clonotype. This rearrangement joins TRBV7-9 to TRBJ1-1; D ambiguous. V shed 3 bases and J shed 5 bases, with 16 bases lying between them. Germline assignment: CDR1 SEHNR and CDR2 FQNEAQ (reference sequence). This CDR3 is 15 amino acids long. CDR3 DNA sequence: TGTGCCAGCAGCTTTGTGGGCCAAGTGGGGACTGAAGCTTTCTTT. Its protein is CASSFVGQVGTEAFF. Combining the CDR3 with reference TRBV7-9 and TRBJ1-1 gives the whole variable domain DTGVSQNPRHKITKRGQNVTFRCDPISEHNRLYWYRQTLGQGPEFLTYFQNEAQLEKSRLLSDRFSAERPKGSFSTLEIQRTEQGDSAMYLCASSFVGQVGTEAFFGQGTRLTVV.

Many counts were recorded for this clonotype. The chain combines TRBV12-3 or TRBV12-4 with TRBJ2-1; D unclear. The CDR3 loop spans 16 amino acids. Between the trimmed V and J ends, which lost 4 bases and 0 bases, there was a span of 13 bases. The CDR3 spells CASSSTGRSSYNEQFF. CDR3 nucleotide sequence: TGTGCCAGCAGTTCAACGGGCCGGAGCTCCTACAATGAGCAGTTCTTC.

This clonotype was detected ten times or more. The chain links TRBV9 to TRBJ2-1; TRBD2 aligns across 10 bases. The junction had 20 bases not matched to a gene; V was cut back by 3 bases and J by 5 bases. The CDR3 extends over 20 amino acids. Germline CDR1 SGDLS, CDR2 YYNGEE. CDR3 nucleotides: TGTGCCAGCAGCGAGACGGGACTAGCGTTACCAAAGACTCCAAACAATGAGCAGTTCTTC. Protein product: CASSETGLALPKTPNNEQFF.

This clonotype was counted at least ten times. This sequence joins TRBV5-1 and TRBJ2-1, with 8 nucleotides matching TRBD2. Trimming took 0 bases from V and 9 from J; bases not matched to a gene: 11. The germline CDR1 and CDR2 sequences are SGHRS and YFSETQ. CDR3 length: 16 residues. The CDR3 reads CASSLELTGRGSEQFF. The CDR3 DNA sequence: TGCGCCAGCAGCTTGGAATTGACCGGGAGGGGTAGTGAGCAGTTCTTC.

This clonotype was detected ten times or more. The V gene is TRBV6-1, the J gene TRBJ1-4; the D gene is possibly TRBD1 (6 bases). V was trimmed by 6 bases and J by 5 bases, leaving 19 bases between them. CDR3 size: 16 residues. The germline V gene has CDR1 MNHNS and CDR2 SASEGT. CDR3 protein: CASRQTRGGRNEKLFF. The CDR3 region has the DNA TGTGCCAGCAGACAAACCCGGGGGGGGCGCAATGAAAAACTGTTTTTT.

This clonotype was counted many times. V gene TRBV5-1 combines with J gene TRBJ2-5; D is ambiguous. The V gene's germline CDR1 is SGHRS and CDR2 YFSETQ. V was shortened by 2 bases and J by 2 bases, with 10 bases between the two germline ends. This CDR3 region has 14 residues. The CDR3 protein is CASSFSGRQETQYF. CDR3 coding DNA: TGCGCCAGCAGCTTCTCCGGCCGGCAAGAGACCCAGTACTTC.

The rearrangement links TRBV6-1 to TRBJ2-1; tentatively, D is TRBD2 (6 bases). The CDR3 is made up of 15 amino acids. Germline V gene data show CDR1 as MNHNS and CDR2 as SASEGT. V was pared by 6 bases and J by 2 bases, with 14 bases between. The CDR3: CASRETRRPYNEQFF. CDR3 coding DNA: TGTGCCAGCAGGGAGACTAGGAGGCCCTACAATGAGCAGTTCTTC.

This clonotype showed up just a few times. The rearrangement joins TRBV9 to TRBJ2-7; perhaps TRBD2 as D (5 bases). Trimming removed 0 bases from V and 5 bases from J, with 12 bases in between. CDR1 and CDR2 from the germline V gene are SGDLS and YYNGEE. The CDR3 loop spans 14 amino acids. The CDR3 region is CASSVGLGRDEQYF. CDR3 sequence (DNA): TGTGCCAGCAGCGTAGGGCTAGGGCGGGACGAGCAGTACTTC.

This clonotype was recorded many times. Written as DNA, the CDR3 is TGTGCCAGCAGTGAGGACTACGAGCAGTACTTC. This gives the protein CASSEDYEQYF. V gene TRBV2 combines with J gene TRBJ2-7; D not certain. The CDR3 is made up of 11 amino acids. In germline, CDR1 is SNHLY, CDR2 FYNNEI. V lost 3 bases to trimming and J lost 3 bases, with 3 bases between them.

This clonotype has a handful of counts. The genes are TRBV10-2 and TRBJ1-5; the D is unclear. Germline V gene sequence: CDR1 WSHSY, CDR2 SAAADI. Trimming pared 8 bases from V and 4 bases from J, leaving 15 bases between. The CDR3 extends over 14 amino acids. The CDR3 coding sequence is TGCGCCAGCGTACCCAGTCGAGGGAATCAGCCCCAGCATTTT. Translating it yields CASVPSRGNQPQHF.

The table lists this clonotype with many counts. The chain recombines TRBV6-5 with TRBJ1-1; D may be TRBD1 (5 bases). Germline-derived CDR1 and CDR2 are MNHEY and SVGAGI. This CDR3 comprises 14 residues. The V and J ends lost 7 bases and 5 bases respectively, with 17 bases between them. CDR3 region: CASIRGGARTEAFF. CDR3 nucleotides: TGTGCCAGCATTAGGGGAGGGGCTAGGACTGAAGCTTTCTTT.

This clonotype was counted between two and nine times. The CDR3 loop is CASSPGQGFDEQFF. The DNA of the CDR3 is TGTGCCAGCAGCCCGGGACAGGGATTCGATGAGCAGTTCTTC. The chain combines TRBV7-9 with TRBJ2-1; TRBD1 matches at 9 bases. The CDR3 is 14 residues long. V dropped 5 bases and J dropped 8; count of bases not matched to a gene: 7. Germline-derived CDR1 and CDR2 are SEHNR and FQNEAQ (reference sequence).

The chain couples TRBV6-5 to TRBJ2-1; 14 nucleotides match TRBD2. Trimming at V came to 5 bases and at J to 7 bases, leaving 7 bases not matched to a gene. There are 16 residues in the CDR3. Germline V gene lookup returns CDR1 MNHEY and CDR2 SVGAGI. The CDR3, as DNA: TGTGCCAGCAGTCTACCTGGGACTAGCGGGAGAAATGAGCAGTTCTTC. Translating gives CASSLPGTSGRNEQFF.